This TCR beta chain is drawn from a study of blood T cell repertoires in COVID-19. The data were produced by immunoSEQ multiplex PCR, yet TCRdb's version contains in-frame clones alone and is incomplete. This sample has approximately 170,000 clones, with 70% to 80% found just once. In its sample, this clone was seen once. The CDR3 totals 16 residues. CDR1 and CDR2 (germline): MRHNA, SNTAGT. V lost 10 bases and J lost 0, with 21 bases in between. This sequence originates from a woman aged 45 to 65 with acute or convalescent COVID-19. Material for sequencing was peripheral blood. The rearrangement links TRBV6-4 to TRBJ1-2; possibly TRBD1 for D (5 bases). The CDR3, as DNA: TGTGCCACACCCAGCCGACCCAGGGACTCTAACTATGGCTACACCTTC. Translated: CATPSRPRDSNYGYTF.